The T cell receptor (beta chain) under discussion was sequenced for a study of memory CD4+ T cells and cytomegalovirus serostatus. Data came from immunoSEQ multiplex PCR; TCRdb stores just in-frame clones and leaves some out. The table has 75,000 to 90,000 clones, 80% seen once. The sort gate was single viable CD3+CD4+CD8-CD45RO+ cells for memory CD4+ T cells. This TCR came from an adult in good health and CMV-seronegative. Sequenced: memory CD4+ T cells from blood.

CDR3 sequence reads: CAGLDREGNYGYTF. CDR3 sequence (DNA): TGTGCCGGTTTAGACAGGGAGGGTAACTATGGCTACACCTTC. The rearrangement links TRBV28 to TRBJ1-2; 7 nucleotides agree with TRBD1. Germline V gene lookup returns CDR1 MDHEN and CDR2 SYDVKM. The J segment lost 1 base and the V segment lost 11 bases, leaving 10 bases of the junction unmatched. The CDR3 extends over 14 amino acids.